The clone carrying this T cell receptor beta chain came up a few times. The antigen is undetermined. The CDR3 loop spans 23 amino acids. These data are taken from a study of identical twins. Regarding the study as a whole: Less excess twin sharing appeared in beta out-of-frame sequences.

TCRdb re-called the 5' RACE reads through MiXCR, storing one row per CDR3 protein. The sample holds just over 450,000 distinct CDR3 sequences, 13% to 15% seen once. The data were also submitted as part of a second study, on yellow fever vaccine responses in identical twins.

The TCR originated in a young woman in good health. Sequenced input: CD4+ T cells sorted from blood. V gene TRBV21-1 combines with J gene TRBJ2-1; TRBD2, the table's D call, lacks a check against the DNA. TRBV21-1 is recorded as a pseudogene. The CDR3 DNA follows: TGTGCCAGCAGCAAACGGGGGTTACGGGCACTAGCGGATGGAGAGGATGCCTACAATGAGCAGTTCTTC. This translates into CASSKRGLRALADGEDAYNEQFF.